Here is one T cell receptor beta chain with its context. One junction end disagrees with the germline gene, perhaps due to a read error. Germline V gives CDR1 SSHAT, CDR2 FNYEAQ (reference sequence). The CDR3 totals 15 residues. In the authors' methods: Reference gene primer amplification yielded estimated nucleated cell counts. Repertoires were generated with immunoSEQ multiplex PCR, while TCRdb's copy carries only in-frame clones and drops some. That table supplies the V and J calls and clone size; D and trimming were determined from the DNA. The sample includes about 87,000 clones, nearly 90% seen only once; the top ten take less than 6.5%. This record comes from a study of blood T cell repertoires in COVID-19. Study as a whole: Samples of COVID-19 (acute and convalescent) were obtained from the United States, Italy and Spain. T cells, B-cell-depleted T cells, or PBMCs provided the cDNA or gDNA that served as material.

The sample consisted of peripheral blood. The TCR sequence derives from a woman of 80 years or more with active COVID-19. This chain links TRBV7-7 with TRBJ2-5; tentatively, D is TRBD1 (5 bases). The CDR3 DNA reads TGTGCTAGCAGCTTAAGGGGCCCCTCCAGAGAGACCCAGTACTTC. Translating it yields CASSLRGPSRETQYF.